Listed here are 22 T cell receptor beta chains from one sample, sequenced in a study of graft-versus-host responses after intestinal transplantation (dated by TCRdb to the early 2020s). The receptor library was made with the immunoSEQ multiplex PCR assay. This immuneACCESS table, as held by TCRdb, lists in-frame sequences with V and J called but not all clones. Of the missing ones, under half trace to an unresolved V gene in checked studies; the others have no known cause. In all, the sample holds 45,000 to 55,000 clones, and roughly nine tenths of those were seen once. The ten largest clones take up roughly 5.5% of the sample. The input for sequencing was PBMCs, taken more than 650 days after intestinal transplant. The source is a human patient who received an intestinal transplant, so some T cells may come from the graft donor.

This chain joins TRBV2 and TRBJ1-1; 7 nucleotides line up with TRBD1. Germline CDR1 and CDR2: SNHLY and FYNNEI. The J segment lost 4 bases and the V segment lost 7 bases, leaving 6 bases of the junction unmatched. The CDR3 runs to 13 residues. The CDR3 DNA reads TGTGCCAGCACTCTAGGACAGGCCACTGAAGCTTTCTTT. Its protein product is CASTLGQATEAFF.

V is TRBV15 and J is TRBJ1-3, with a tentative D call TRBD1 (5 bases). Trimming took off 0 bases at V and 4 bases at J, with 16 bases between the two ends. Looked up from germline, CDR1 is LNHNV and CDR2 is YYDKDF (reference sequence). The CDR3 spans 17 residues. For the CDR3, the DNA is TGTGCCACCAGCAGAGATCCGGGGGTTGGTGGAGGAAACACCATATATTTT. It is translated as CATSRDPGVGGGNTIYF.

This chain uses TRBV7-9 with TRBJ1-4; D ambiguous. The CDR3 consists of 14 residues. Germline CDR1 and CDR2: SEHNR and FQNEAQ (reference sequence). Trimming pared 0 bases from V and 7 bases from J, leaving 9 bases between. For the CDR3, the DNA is TGTGCCAGCAGCTTAGCGCGGGTCGGTGAAAAACTGTTTTTT. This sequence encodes CASSLARVGEKLFF.

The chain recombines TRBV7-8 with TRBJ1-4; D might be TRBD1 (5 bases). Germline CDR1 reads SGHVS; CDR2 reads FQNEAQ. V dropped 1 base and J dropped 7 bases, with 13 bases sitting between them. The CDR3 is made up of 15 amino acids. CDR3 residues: CASSLVGLLTEKLFF. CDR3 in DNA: TGTGCCAGCAGCTTAGTGGGGCTATTGACTGAAAAACTGTTTTTT.

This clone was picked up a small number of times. The CDR3 DNA sequence: TGTGCCAGCAGCTTTATAGGTGGGGACTATGGCTACACCTTC. The encoded protein is CASSFIGGDYGYTF. V usage is TRBV5-4 and J usage is TRBJ1-2, with no clear D. CDR1 is SGHNT, CDR2 YYREEE, per germline (reference sequence). The CDR3 runs 14 residues. Trimming removed 2 bases from V and 3 bases from J, with 11 bases in between.

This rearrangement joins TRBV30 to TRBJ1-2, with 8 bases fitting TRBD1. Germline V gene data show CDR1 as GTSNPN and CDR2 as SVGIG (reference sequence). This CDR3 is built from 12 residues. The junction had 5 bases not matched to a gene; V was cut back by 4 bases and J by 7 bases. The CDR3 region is CAWTQGAGGYTF. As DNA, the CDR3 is TGTGCCTGGACTCAGGGGGCAGGTGGCTACACCTTC.

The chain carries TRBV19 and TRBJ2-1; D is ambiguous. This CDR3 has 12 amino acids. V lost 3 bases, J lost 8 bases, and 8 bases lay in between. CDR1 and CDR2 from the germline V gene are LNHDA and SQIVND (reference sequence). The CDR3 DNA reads TGTGCCAGTAGTATTGGAGAGGATGAGCAGTTCTTC. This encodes CASSIGEDEQFF.

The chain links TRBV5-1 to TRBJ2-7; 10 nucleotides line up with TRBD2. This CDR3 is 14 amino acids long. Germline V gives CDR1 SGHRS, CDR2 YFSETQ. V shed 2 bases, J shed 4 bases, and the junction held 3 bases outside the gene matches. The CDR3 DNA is TGCGCCAGCAGCTTAAGCGGGGGGGAGTACGAGCAGTACTTC. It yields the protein CASSLSGGEYEQYF. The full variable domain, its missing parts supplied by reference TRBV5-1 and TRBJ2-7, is KAGVTQTPRYLIKTRGQQVTLSCSPISGHRSVSWYQQTPGQGLQFLFEYFSETQRNKGNFPGRFSGRQFSNSRSEMNVSTLELGDSALYLCASSLSGGEYEQYFGPGTRLTVT.

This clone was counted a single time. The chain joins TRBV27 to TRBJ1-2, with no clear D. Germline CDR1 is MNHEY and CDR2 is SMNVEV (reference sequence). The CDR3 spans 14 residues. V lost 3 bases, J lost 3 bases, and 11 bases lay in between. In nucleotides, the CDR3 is TGTGCCAGCAGTTTGTCGGTTGGGTACTATGGCTACACCTTC. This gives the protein CASSLSVGYYGYTF.

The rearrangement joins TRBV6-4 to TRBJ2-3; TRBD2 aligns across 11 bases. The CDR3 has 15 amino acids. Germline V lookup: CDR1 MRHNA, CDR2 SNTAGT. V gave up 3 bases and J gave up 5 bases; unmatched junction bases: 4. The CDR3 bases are TGTGCCAGCAGTGATAGCGGGGGGGCCGGAGATACGCAGTATTTT. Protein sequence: CASSDSGGAGDTQYF.

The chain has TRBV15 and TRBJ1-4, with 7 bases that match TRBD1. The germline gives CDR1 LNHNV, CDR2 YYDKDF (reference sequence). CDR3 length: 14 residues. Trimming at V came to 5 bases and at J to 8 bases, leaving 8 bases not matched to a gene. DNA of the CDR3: TGTGCCACCAGCCTAGACAGGGCTCAGGAAAAACTGTTTTTT. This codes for CATSLDRAQEKLFF.

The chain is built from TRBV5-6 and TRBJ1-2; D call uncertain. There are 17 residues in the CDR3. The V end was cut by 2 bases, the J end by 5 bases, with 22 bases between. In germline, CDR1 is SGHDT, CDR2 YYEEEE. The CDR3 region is CASSFESSGSPIYGYTF. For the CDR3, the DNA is TGTGCCAGCAGCTTTGAGAGCTCGGGCAGCCCGATTTATGGCTACACCTTC. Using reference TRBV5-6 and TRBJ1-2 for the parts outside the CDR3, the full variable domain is DAGVTQSPTHLIKTRGQQVTLRCSPKSGHDTVSWYQQALGQGPQFIFQYYEEEERQRGNFPDRFSGHQFPNYSSELNVNALLLGDSALYLCASSFESSGSPIYGYTFGSGTRLTVV.

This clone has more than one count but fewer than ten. CDR3 residues: CASSLGGNSYEQYF. The CDR3 bases are TGTGCCAGCAGCTTAGGGGGGAACTCCTACGAGCAGTACTTC. V usage is TRBV7-6 and J usage is TRBJ2-7; D could derive from TRBD1 or TRBD2 (5 bases each). Trimming cost V 1 base and J 0 bases, with 7 bases left between them. CDR1 SGHVS and CDR2 FNYEAQ come from the germline V gene. This CDR3 has 14 residues.

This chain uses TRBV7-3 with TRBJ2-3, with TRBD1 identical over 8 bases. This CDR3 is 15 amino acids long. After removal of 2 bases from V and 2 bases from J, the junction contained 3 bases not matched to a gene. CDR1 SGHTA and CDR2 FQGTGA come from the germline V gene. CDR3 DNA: TGTGCCAGCAGCTTATGGGACAGGAACACAGATACGCAGTATTTT. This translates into CASSLWDRNTDTQYF.

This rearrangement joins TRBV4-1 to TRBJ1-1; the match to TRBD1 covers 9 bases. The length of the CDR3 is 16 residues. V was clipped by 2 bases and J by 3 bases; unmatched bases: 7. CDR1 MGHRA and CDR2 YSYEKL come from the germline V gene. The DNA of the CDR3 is TGCGCCAGCAGCCAAACCGGGACAGGGAGTTACACTGAAGCTTTCTTT. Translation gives CASSQTGTGSYTEAFF.

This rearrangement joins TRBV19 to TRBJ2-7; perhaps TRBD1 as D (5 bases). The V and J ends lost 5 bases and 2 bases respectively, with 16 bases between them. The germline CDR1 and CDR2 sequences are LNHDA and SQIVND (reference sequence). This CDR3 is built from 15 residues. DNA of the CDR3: TGTGCCAGTAGTGTCTCGGCAGGGCACCCCTACGAGCAGTACTTC. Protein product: CASSVSAGHPYEQYF.

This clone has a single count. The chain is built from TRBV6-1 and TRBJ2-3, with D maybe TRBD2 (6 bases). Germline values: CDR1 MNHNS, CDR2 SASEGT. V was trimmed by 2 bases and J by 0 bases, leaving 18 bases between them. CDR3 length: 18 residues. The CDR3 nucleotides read TGTGCCAGCAGTGAATTGCCGGGGGTGATGAGGAGCACAGATACGCAGTATTTT. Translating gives CASSELPGVMRSTDTQYF.

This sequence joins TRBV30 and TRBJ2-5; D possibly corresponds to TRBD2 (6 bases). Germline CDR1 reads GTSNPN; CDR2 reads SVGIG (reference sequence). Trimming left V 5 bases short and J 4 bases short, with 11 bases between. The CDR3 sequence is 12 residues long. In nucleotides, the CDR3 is TGTGCCTGGTTGCTGGGGGGAGAGACCCAGTACTTC. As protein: CAWLLGGETQYF. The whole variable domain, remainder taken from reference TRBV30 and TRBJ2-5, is SQTIHQWPATLVQPVGSPLSLECTVEGTSNPNLYWYRQAAGRGLQLLFYSVGIGQISSEVPQNLSASRPQDRQFILSSKKLLLSDSGFYLCAWLLGGETQYFGPGTRLLVL.

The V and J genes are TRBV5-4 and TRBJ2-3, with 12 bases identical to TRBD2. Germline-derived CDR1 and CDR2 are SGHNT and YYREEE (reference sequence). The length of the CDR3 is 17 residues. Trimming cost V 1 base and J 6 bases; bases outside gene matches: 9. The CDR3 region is CASSLYPSGGVADTQYF. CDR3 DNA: TGTGCCAGCAGCTTGTACCCTAGCGGGGGGGTAGCTGATACGCAGTATTTT.

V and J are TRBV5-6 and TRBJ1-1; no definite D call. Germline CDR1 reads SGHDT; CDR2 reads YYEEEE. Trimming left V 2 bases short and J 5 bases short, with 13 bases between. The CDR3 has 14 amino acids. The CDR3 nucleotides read TGTGCCAGCAGCTTTCGCGGGGTGATGACTGAAGCTTTCTTT. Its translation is CASSFRGVMTEAFF. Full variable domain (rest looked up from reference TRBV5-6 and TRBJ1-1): DAGVTQSPTHLIKTRGQQVTLRCSPKSGHDTVSWYQQALGQGPQFIFQYYEEEERQRGNFPDRFSGHQFPNYSSELNVNALLLGDSALYLCASSFRGVMTEAFFGQGTRLTVV.

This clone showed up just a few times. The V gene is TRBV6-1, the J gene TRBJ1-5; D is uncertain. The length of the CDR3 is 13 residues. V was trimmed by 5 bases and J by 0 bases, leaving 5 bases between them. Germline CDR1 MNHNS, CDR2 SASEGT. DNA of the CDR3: TGTGCCAGCAGTTTATTTAGCAATCAGCCCCAGCATTTT. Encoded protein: CASSLFSNQPQHF.

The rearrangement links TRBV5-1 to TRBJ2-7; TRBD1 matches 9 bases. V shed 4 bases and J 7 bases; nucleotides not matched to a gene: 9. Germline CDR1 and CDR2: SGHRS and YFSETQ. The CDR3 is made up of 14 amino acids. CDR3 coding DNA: TGCGCCAGCAGCCCGGGACAGGGTGTGTGGGAGCAGTACTTC. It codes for CASSPGQGVWEQYF. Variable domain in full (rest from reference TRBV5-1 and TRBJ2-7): KAGVTQTPRYLIKTRGQQVTLSCSPISGHRSVSWYQQTPGQGLQFLFEYFSETQRNKGNFPGRFSGRQFSNSRSEMNVSTLELGDSALYLCASSPGQGVWEQYFGPGTRLTVT.